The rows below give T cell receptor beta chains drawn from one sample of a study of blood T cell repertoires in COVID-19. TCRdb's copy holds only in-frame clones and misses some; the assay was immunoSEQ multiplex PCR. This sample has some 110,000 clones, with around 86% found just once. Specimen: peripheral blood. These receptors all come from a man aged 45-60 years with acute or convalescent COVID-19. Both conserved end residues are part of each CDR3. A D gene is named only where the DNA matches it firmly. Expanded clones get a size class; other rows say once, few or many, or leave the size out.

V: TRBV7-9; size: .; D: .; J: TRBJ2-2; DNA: TGTGCCAGCAGCTTAGAGGGGGCCGGGGAGCTGTTTTTT; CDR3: CASSLEGAGELFF
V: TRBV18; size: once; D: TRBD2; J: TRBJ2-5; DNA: TGTGCCAGCTCATCGACTAGCGGGAGGGAGACCCAGTACTTC; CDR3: CASSSTSGRETQYF
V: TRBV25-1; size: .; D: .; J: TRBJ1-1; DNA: TGTGCCAGCAGTGAAACAGTGAACACTGAAGCTTTCTTT; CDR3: CASSETVNTEAFF
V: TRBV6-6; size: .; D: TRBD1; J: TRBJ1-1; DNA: TGTGCCAGCAGTCCCACCGGGACAGTGAACACTGAAGCTTTCTTT; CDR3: CASSPTGTVNTEAFF
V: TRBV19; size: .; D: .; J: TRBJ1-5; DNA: TGTGCCAGTAATGGGGCCTGGAGCAATCAGCCCCAGCATTTT; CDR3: CASNGAWSNQPQHF
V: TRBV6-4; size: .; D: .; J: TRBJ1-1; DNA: TGTGCCAGCAGTACCAACAGGGAGAACACTGAAGCTTTCTTT; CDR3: CASSTNRENTEAFF
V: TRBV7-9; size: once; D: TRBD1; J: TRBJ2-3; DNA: TGTGCCAGCAGCGCCCGACAGGGGGCCGCAGATACGCAGTATTTT; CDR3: CASSARQGAADTQYF
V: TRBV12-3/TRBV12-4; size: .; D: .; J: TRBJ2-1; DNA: TGTGCCAGCCGGGGAGTCATCAATGAGCAGTTCTTC; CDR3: CASRGVINEQFF
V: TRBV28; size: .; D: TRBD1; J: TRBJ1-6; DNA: TGTGCCAGCAGTTTATCCGGGACAGGGGGCTTGTCACCCCTCCACTTT; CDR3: CASSLSGTGGLSPLHF
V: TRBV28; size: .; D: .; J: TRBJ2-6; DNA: TGTGCCAGCAGTTCGGGACTGAGCTCTGGGGCCAACGTCCTGACTTTC; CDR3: CASSSGLSSGANVLTF
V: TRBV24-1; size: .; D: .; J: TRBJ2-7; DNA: TGTGCCACCAGTGATTCATCGAGTAGCTCCTACGAGCAGTACTTC; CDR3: CATSDSSSSSYEQYF
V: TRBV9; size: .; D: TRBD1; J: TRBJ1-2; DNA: TGTGCCAGCAGCGTAGCTTCCGGGACAGGGGATGGCTACACCTTC; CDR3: CASSVASGTGDGYTF
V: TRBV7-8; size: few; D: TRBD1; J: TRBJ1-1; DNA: TGTGCCAGCAGCCCTAACAGGGGATCATTGAACACTGAAGCTTTCTTT; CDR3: CASSPNRGSLNTEAFF
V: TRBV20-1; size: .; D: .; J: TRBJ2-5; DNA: TGCAGTGCTAGTTCGGACTCAGATCCCAAAGAGACCCAGTACTTC; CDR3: CSASSDSDPKETQYF
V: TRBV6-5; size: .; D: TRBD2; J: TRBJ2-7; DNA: TGTGCCAGCAACCGGGGAGCGGGAGTCCACGAGCAGTACTTC; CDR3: CASNRGAGVHEQYF
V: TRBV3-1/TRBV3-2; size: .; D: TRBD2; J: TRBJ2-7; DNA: TGTGCCAGCAGCCTCAGGACTAGCGGCACCTACGAGCAGTACTTC; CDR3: CASSLRTSGTYEQYF
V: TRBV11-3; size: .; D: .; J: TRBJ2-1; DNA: TGTGCCAGCAGTGTGACTGAGGTCAATGAGCAGTTCTTC; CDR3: CASSVTEVNEQFF
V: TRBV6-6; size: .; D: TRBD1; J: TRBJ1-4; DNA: TGTGCCAGCAGCTCCCGGGACAGGGGACGAGGTGAAAAACTGTTTTTT; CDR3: CASSSRDRGRGEKLFF
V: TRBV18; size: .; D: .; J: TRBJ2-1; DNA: TGTGCCAGCTCTATACCTACGGGGCCCCTTCAGGGGACCTACAATGAGCAGTTCTTC; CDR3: CASSIPTGPLQGTYNEQFF
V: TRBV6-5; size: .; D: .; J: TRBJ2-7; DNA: TGTGCCAGCAGTTACTCACAGATTCGCGAGCAGTACTTC; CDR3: CASSYSQIREQYF
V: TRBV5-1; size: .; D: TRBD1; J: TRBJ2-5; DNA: TGCGCCAGCAGCTCGGGAGGGACAGGGGGGAGAGAGACCCAGTACTTC; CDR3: CASSSGGTGGRETQYF
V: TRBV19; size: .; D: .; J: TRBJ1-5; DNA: TGTGCCAGCAAGGCCTCCAGCTGGGACTATAGCAATCAGCCCCAGCATTTT; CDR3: CASKASSWDYSNQPQHF
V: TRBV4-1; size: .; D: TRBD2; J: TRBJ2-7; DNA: TGCGCCAGCAGCCAAAGACTAGCGGAGGTGCGCGAGCAGTACTTC; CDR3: CASSQRLAEVREQYF
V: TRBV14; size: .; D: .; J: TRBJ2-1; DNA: TGTGCCAGCAGCCCCTCGGCGATACAGGAACTTATATTTTACAATGAGCAGTTCTTC; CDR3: CASSPSAIQELIFYNEQFF
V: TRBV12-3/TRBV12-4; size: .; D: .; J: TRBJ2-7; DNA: TGTGCCAGCAGTTTAAGGAGGGTCAACGAGCAGTACTTC; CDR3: CASSLRRVNEQYF
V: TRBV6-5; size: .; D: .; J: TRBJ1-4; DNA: TGTGCCAGCAGACGCCAGAGGGGGTTTAATGAAAAACTGTTTTTT; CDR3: CASRRQRGFNEKLFF
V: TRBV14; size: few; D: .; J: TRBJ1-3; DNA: TGTGCCAGCAGCCATAGAGGGAGCTCTGGAAACACCATATATTTT; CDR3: CASSHRGSSGNTIYF
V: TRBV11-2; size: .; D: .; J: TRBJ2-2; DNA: TGTGCCAGCAGCTTAGAGGTGGGGCCCACCGGGGAGCTGTTTTTT; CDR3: CASSLEVGPTGELFF
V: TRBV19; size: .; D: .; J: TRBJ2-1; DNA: TGTGCCAGTAGTATAGAGGGCTATGAGCAGTTCTTC; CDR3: CASSIEGYEQFF
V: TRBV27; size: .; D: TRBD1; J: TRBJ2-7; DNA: TGTGCCAGCAGTCCAAGTCCCGGGACAGGGGACGAGCAGTACTTC; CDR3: CASSPSPGTGDEQYF
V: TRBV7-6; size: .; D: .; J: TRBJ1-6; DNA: TGTGCCAGCAGCCTGGGGTCGGGGAATAATTCACCCCTCCACTTT; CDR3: CASSLGSGNNSPLHF
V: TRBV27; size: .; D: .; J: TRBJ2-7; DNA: TGTGCCAGCAGTTTAGACAGATTCTACGAGCAGTACTTC; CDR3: CASSLDRFYEQYF
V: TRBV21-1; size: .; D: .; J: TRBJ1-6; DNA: TGTGCCAGCAGCAAAGCGAGGACAGGGGAATCACCCCTCCACTTT; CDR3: CASSKARTGESPLHF
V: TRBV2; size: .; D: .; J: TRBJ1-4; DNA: TGTGCCAGCCAGGGAGGTGAAAAACTGTTTTTT; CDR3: CASQGGEKLFF
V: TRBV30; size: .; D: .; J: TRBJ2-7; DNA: TGTGCCTGGAGTGGAACATACGAGCAGTACTTC; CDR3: CAWSGTYEQYF
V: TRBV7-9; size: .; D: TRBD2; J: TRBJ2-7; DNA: TGTGCCAGCAGCTGGACTAGCGGGGGGCCTTACGAGCAGTACTTC; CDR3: CASSWTSGGPYEQYF
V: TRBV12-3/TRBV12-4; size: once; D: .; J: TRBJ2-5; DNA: TGTGCCAGCACCCTTCTCCGGTCGGGGACCCAGTACTTC; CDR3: CASTLLRSGTQYF
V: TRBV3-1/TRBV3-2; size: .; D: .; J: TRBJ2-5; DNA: TGTGCCAGCAGCCAGGGAACAGGGGCGGGGGAGACCCAGTACTTC; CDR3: CASSQGTGAGETQYF
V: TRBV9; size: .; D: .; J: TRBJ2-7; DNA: TGTGCCAGCAGCGGAGGGAACTACGAGCAGTACTTC; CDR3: CASSGGNYEQYF
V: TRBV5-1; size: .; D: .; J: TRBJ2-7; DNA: TGCGCCAGCCGACCCGGACAGCTAGCGGCACCCTACGAGCAGTACTTC; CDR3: CASRPGQLAAPYEQYF